This passage covers 25 T cell receptor beta chains from one sample sequenced in a study of shared clonotypes between healthy human individuals (dated by TCRdb to the early 2020s). Library method: the immunoSEQ multiplex PCR assay. What TCRdb holds here is the immuneACCESS table cut down to in-frame rearrangements. Part of the clones is not present; checked against another copy, under half of the missing clones reflect an unresolved V gene, and the others are unexplained. Counted in this sample were some 2.4 million clones; 93% of them appeared once. The leading ten clones occupy 0.35% to 0.45% of the sample. The sample was naive CD4+ T cells from PBMCs. Sample cell subset or site, as interpreted from the label and publication: CD45RA+ positively selected. Source of these receptors: a man between 18 and 35 years old in good health. Some clones in this sample may be carry-over from other donors' samples.

The count of this clone is one. This sample also contains other DNA sequences that code for the same CDR3. This chain uses TRBV5-1 with TRBJ2-5, with D possibly TRBD1 on 5 matching bases. Germline V gene lookup returns CDR1 SGHRS and CDR2 YFSETQ. CDR3 length: 14 residues. Trimming removed 0 bases at V and 0 bases at J, with 6 bases between. The CDR3: CASSLVRDQETQYF. DNA for the CDR3: TGCGCCAGCAGCTTGGTCAGGGACCAAGAGACCCAGTACTTC. Based on the CDR3 plus reference TRBV5-1 and TRBJ2-5, the full variable domain is KAGVTQTPRYLIKTRGQQVTLSCSPISGHRSVSWYQQTPGQGLQFLFEYFSETQRNKGNFPGRFSGRQFSNSRSEMNVSTLELGDSALYLCASSLVRDQETQYFGPGTRLLVL.

The chain employs TRBV6-5 and TRBJ2-7, with TRBD2 matching over 7 bases. The CDR3 is 15 amino acids. J was trimmed by 2 bases and V by 2 bases; bases with no gene match: 6. Germline V gene lookup returns CDR1 MNHEY and CDR2 SVGAGI. CDR3 in DNA: TGTGCCAGCAGTTACCAGACGGGAGGAACCTACGAGCAGTACTTC. Protein: CASSYQTGGTYEQYF.

In regard to this clone: Mismatch with germline at one junction end may stem from a read error. V usage is TRBV25-1 and J usage is TRBJ2-5, with D possibly TRBD2 on 6 matching bases. The V gene's germline CDR1 is MGHDK and CDR2 SYGVNS. The CDR3 has 14 residues. CDR3 in amino acids: CASSESGGVETPYF. In DNA form, the CDR3 reads TGTGCCAGCAGTGAATCCGGGGGAGTGGAGACCCCGTACTTC.

The chain recombines TRBV5-1 with TRBJ2-7; 15 positions agree with TRBD2. The V segment lost 4 bases and the J segment 3 bases; nucleotides outside the gene matches: 17. Germline V gene sequence: CDR1 SGHRS, CDR2 YFSETQ. The CDR3 spans 20 residues. In DNA form, the CDR3 reads TGCGCCAGCAGCCTACGGACTAGCGGGAGGGCCGGTGAAAACTACTACGAGCAGTACTTC. It is translated as CASSLRTSGRAGENYYEQYF.

V is TRBV28 and J is TRBJ1-1, with a tentative D call TRBD1 (6 bases). V was clipped by 7 bases and J by 6 bases, with 24 bases between them. This CDR3 region has 16 residues. The V gene's germline CDR1 is MDHEN and CDR2 SYDVKM. This CDR3 reads CASKSLVAGGLPEAFF. The CDR3 DNA follows: TGTGCCAGCAAATCTCTGGTAGCGGGGGGGCTGCCTGAAGCTTTCTTT.

J is TRBJ2-3 and V is TRBV27, with D possibly TRBD2 on 6 matching bases. The CDR3 is made up of 15 amino acids. Germline V gene data show CDR1 as MNHEY and CDR2 as SMNVEV (reference sequence). Trimming shortened V by 11 bases and J by 3 bases, and 21 bases separated the two germline ends. CDR3 sequence (DNA): TGTGCCGGTTTTCCCTGGGACTCAAAAACAGATACGCAGTATTTT. It translates to CAGFPWDSKTDTQYF.

The CDR3 DNA reads as TGTGCCAGCAGTTCCCCTGGTACTGCGAACACTGAAGCTTTCTTT. Translation gives CASSSPGTANTEAFF. The chain joins TRBV28 to TRBJ1-1; unclear D gene. V was cut by 4 bases and J by 1 base, with 13 bases left in between. The CDR3 covers 15 residues. Germline loops: CDR1 MDHEN, CDR2 SYDVKM.

This chain joins TRBV6-1 and TRBJ1-2; possibly TRBD1 for D (5 bases). V shed 6 bases and J shed 5 bases, with 13 bases lying between them. Germline V gene data show CDR1 as MNHNS and CDR2 as SASEGT. This CDR3 contains 13 residues. The CDR3 protein is CASRPRVGYGYTF. CDR3 coding DNA: TGTGCCAGCAGGCCCAGGGTGGGGTATGGCTACACCTTC.

This clone appeared a single time. The chain carries TRBV6-1 and TRBJ1-1, with D possibly matching TRBD1 (6 bases). The V end lost 5 bases, the J end lost 2 bases, and 12 bases lay between the germline ends. Germline CDR1 is MNHNS and CDR2 is SASEGT. This CDR3 comprises 14 residues. In nucleotides, the CDR3 is TGTGCCAGCAGTTCCCAGGACAGCAACACTGAAGCTTTCTTT. Translated, it gives CASSSQDSNTEAFF.

The chain is built from TRBV30 and TRBJ2-2; 7 nucleotides line up with TRBD2. Trimming removed 8 bases from V and 2 bases from J; junction bases left unmatched: 5. From germline, CDR1 is GTSNPN and CDR2 SVGIG (reference sequence). This CDR3 is built from 13 residues. CDR3 nucleotides: TGTGCCGTCGGAGCGGGAAACACCGGGGAGCTGTTTTTT. Translated, it gives CAVGAGNTGELFF.

The chain joins TRBV28 to TRBJ1-4; a weak D match, TRBD1 (5 bases). The CDR3 runs 11 residues. V was cut by 11 bases and J by 8 bases, with 12 bases left in between. From germline, CDR1 is MDHEN and CDR2 SYDVKM. Written as DNA, the CDR3 is TGTGCCGGGGGGAGGCGGGAAAAACTGTTTTTT. Translated, it gives CAGGRREKLFF. The full variable domain, completed using reference TRBV28 and TRBJ1-4, is DVKVTQSSRYLVKRTGEKVFLECVQDMDHENMFWYRQDPGLGLRLIYFSYDVKMKEKGDIPEGYSVSREKKERFSLILESASTNQTSMYLCAGGRREKLFFGSGTQLSVL.

CDR3: CASSVRAGEKLFF. Written as DNA, the CDR3 is TGTGCCAGTAGTGTCCGGGCTGGAGAAAAACTGTTTTTT. The V and J genes are TRBV19 and TRBJ1-4; no clear D. The germline V and J ends were trimmed by 5 bases and 8 bases, with 12 bases remaining between them. The CDR3 runs 13 residues. Germline loops: CDR1 LNHDA, CDR2 SQIVND (reference sequence).

Comment on this clone: Other DNA sequences from this sample encode an identical CDR3 as well. This chain connects TRBV6-5 to TRBJ1-1; no clear D gene. V was clipped by 2 bases and J by 3 bases, with 7 bases between them. The CDR3 has 13 residues. Germline CDR1 reads MNHEY; CDR2 reads SVGAGI. The CDR3 here is CASSYESYTEAFF. CDR3 DNA: TGTGCCAGCAGTTACGAGTCCTACACTGAAGCTTTCTTT.

The chain uses TRBV28 and TRBJ1-5; D gene unclear. CDR1 and CDR2 (germline): MDHEN, SYDVKM. The CDR3 totals 12 residues. Trimming took 6 bases from V and 5 from J, leaving 8 bases between them. CDR3 sequence: CASSASDQPQHF. The CDR3 nucleotides are TGTGCCAGCAGCGCAAGTGATCAGCCCCAGCATTTT. The full variable domain, with the rest looked up from reference TRBV28 and TRBJ1-5, is DVKVTQSSRYLVKRTGEKVFLECVQDMDHENMFWYRQDPGLGLRLIYFSYDVKMKEKGDIPEGYSVSREKKERFSLILESASTNQTSMYLCASSASDQPQHFGDGTRLSIL.

The genes are TRBV6-5 and TRBJ1-2, with 7 bases aligning to TRBD1. The J segment lost 4 bases and the V segment lost 2 bases, leaving 10 bases of the junction unmatched. CDR3 size: 16 residues. Germline V gene data show CDR1 as MNHEY and CDR2 as SVGAGI. CDR3 nucleotides: TGTGCCAGCAGTTACCACCCTACAGGGGCTCCCTATGGCTACACCTTC. Translated, it gives CASSYHPTGAPYGYTF.

The DNA for the CDR3 is TGTGCCAGCTCACCCCCTTTGGTAGCGGGGGGGGGTGAGCAGTTCTTC. Translated: CASSPPLVAGGGEQFF. The chain links TRBV18 to TRBJ2-1; TRBD2 matches at 11 bases. Germline values: CDR1 KGHSH, CDR2 LQKENI. There are 16 residues in the CDR3. J lost 9 bases, V lost 3 bases, and 10 bases had no gene match.

The sample holds one count of this clone. V is TRBV7-2 and J is TRBJ2-3, with D unclear. The V gene lost 5 bases and the J gene lost 2 bases, with 11 bases spanning the gap. CDR3 length: 14 residues. Germline CDR1 reads SGHTA; CDR2 reads FQGNSA. This CDR3 is CASSPNTATDTQYF. For the CDR3, the DNA is TGTGCCAGCAGCCCAAACACCGCCACAGATACGCAGTATTTT.

The CDR3 spells CASTWGLADDYEQYF. The CDR3 DNA follows: TGCGCCAGCACTTGGGGACTAGCGGATGACTACGAGCAGTACTTC. The rearrangement joins TRBV5-1 to TRBJ2-7; TRBD2 matches 11 bases. Unmatched junction bases numbered 8, after V lost 6 bases and J lost 3 bases. The CDR3 is 15 residues long. Germline values: CDR1 SGHRS, CDR2 YFSETQ.

The gene calls are TRBV7-9 and TRBJ1-5, with no clear D. V lost 4 bases, J lost 5 bases, and 12 bases lay in between. The CDR3 is 14 amino acids. Germline CDR1 reads SEHNR; CDR2 reads FQNEAQ (reference sequence). In DNA, the CDR3 is TGTGCCAGCAGCTCACTTGGGTCTTATCAGCCCCAGCATTTT. It is translated as CASSSLGSYQPQHF.

V is TRBV19 and J is TRBJ2-2; TRBD2 matches 16 bases. CDR1 is LNHDA and CDR2 is SQIVND in the germline V gene (reference sequence). The junction had 7 bases not matched to a gene; V was cut back by 4 bases and J by 5 bases. The CDR3 runs 18 residues. The CDR3 sequence is CASSRGLAGGKRTGELFF. The CDR3 coding sequence is TGTGCCAGTAGTAGGGGACTAGCGGGAGGGAAAAGAACCGGGGAGCTGTTTTTT.

The V and J genes are TRBV7-3 and TRBJ2-1, with D uncertain. The CDR3 spans 15 residues. Germline V gene sequence: CDR1 SGHTA, CDR2 FQGTGA. Trimming cost V 1 base and J 4 bases, with 11 bases left between them. The CDR3 nucleotides read TGTGCCAGCAGCTTAAAACAGAGTTTGTACAATGAGCAGTTCTTC. This sequence encodes CASSLKQSLYNEQFF.

The J gene is TRBJ2-5, the V gene TRBV30; 11 nucleotides agree with TRBD2. In germline, CDR1 is GTSNPN, CDR2 SVGIG (reference sequence). V gave up 2 bases and J gave up 3 bases; unmatched junction bases: 5. The CDR3 spans 15 residues. The CDR3 coding sequence is TGTGCCTGGAGTCGGGGGGGACTAGCGGAAGAGACCCAGTACTTC. Amino acid sequence: CAWSRGGLAEETQYF.

CDR3 in DNA: TGCGCCAGCAGCTTCGAAGGCGGCCGGACTGAAGCTTTCTTT. Amino acids: CASSFEGGRTEAFF. V gene TRBV5-1 combines with J gene TRBJ1-1, with unresolved D. This CDR3 region has 14 residues. Deletions cut 2 bases from V and 5 bases from J, with 13 bases between. Germline V gives CDR1 SGHRS, CDR2 YFSETQ. Supplemented by reference TRBV5-1 and TRBJ1-1, the full variable domain reads KAGVTQTPRYLIKTRGQQVTLSCSPISGHRSVSWYQQTPGQGLQFLFEYFSETQRNKGNFPGRFSGRQFSNSRSEMNVSTLELGDSALYLCASSFEGGRTEAFFGQGTRLTVV.

The chain links TRBV6-6 to TRBJ1-1; D is undetermined. There are 15 residues in the CDR3. Between the trimmed V and J ends, which lost 4 bases and 6 bases, there was a span of 18 bases. Germline V gives CDR1 MNHNY, CDR2 SVGAGI (reference sequence). The chain's CDR3 is CASSSTTMEKSEAFF. The CDR3 coding sequence is TGTGCCAGCAGTTCGACAACAATGGAGAAATCTGAAGCTTTCTTT.

This clone came up once. The junction does not match germline at one end; this may be a read error. This sequence joins TRBV6-1 and TRBJ2-1; 8 nucleotides align to TRBD1. The CDR3 has 15 amino acids. CDR1 and CDR2 (germline): MNHNS, SASEGT. The CDR3 protein is CASSDQGQGYNERFF. For the CDR3, the DNA is TGTGCCAGCAGTGACCAAGGACAGGGTTACAATGAGCGGTTCTTC.